These 30 T cell receptor beta chains were all obtained from the same sample, sequenced in a study of T cell responses to AZD1222 COVID-19 vaccine. Libraries were prepared by immunoSEQ multiplex PCR; TCRdb keeps only in-frame clonotypes and omits some of them. In the table there are approximately 18,000 clones, 80% to 85% of which are singletons. The source was peripheral blood, collected 28 days after the second AZD1222 dose. These receptors came from an adult who received the AZD1222 COVID-19 vaccine.

This clone was found a few times. This chain uses TRBV6-5 with TRBJ2-3, with D possibly TRBD2 on 5 matching bases. Germline V lookup: CDR1 MNHEY, CDR2 SVGAGI. Deletions cut 4 bases from V and 8 bases from J, with 22 bases between. This CDR3 comprises 16 residues. The CDR3 region is CASSSIGLGPSGTQYF. The DNA of the CDR3 is TGTGCCAGCAGTTCAATTGGACTCGGACCATCGGGTACGCAGTATTTT.

This chain connects TRBV5-1 to TRBJ2-2; 9 bases line up with TRBD1. CDR1 and CDR2 from the germline V gene are SGHRS and YFSETQ. The CDR3 is made up of 15 amino acids. V lost 3 bases to trimming and J lost 3 bases; unmatched junction nucleotides: 3. The CDR3 nucleotides read TGCGCCAGCAGCTCGGGACAGGGTGACACCGGGGAGCTGTTTTTT. This encodes CASSSGQGDTGELFF. Together with reference TRBV5-1 and TRBJ2-2, the CDR3 gives the full variable domain: KAGVTQTPRYLIKTRGQQVTLSCSPISGHRSVSWYQQTPGQGLQFLFEYFSETQRNKGNFPGRFSGRQFSNSRSEMNVSTLELGDSALYLCASSSGQGDTGELFFGEGSRLTVL.

The chain links TRBV2 to TRBJ2-2; possibly TRBD2 for D (6 bases). The CDR3 runs to 13 residues. The germline V gene has CDR1 SNHLY and CDR2 FYNNEI. V lost 3 bases to trimming and J lost 5 bases, with 7 bases between them. As DNA, the CDR3 is TGTGCCAGCAGTGAGGGGAGGACCGGGGAGCTGTTTTTT. It codes for CASSEGRTGELFF.

J is TRBJ1-1 and V is TRBV4-3, with D tentatively TRBD1 (5 bases). The CDR3 has 14 residues. Germline CDR1 is LGHNA and CDR2 is YSLEER. Deletions cut 4 bases from V and 3 bases from J, with 12 bases between. CDR3 in amino acids: CASSPGFEDTEAFF. The CDR3 DNA follows: TGCGCCAGCAGCCCAGGGTTTGAGGACACTGAAGCTTTCTTT.

The rearrangement joins TRBV12-3 or TRBV12-4 to TRBJ1-5; possible D gene TRBD1, 5 bases. V was shortened by 6 bases and J by 7 bases, with 10 bases between the two germline ends. This CDR3 contains 12 residues. CDR3 bases: TGTGCCAGCAGGTCAGGGACCCAGCCCCAGCATTTT. Its translation: CASRSGTQPQHF.

The chain couples TRBV6-6 to TRBJ2-3, with D possibly matching TRBD2 (6 bases). The V gene's germline CDR1 is MNHNY and CDR2 SVGAGI (reference sequence). CDR3 length: 16 amino acids. The V and J ends lost 4 bases and 1 base respectively, with 15 bases between them. CDR3: CASSSRGFEGTDTQYF. CDR3 in DNA: TGTGCCAGCAGTTCCCGGGGGTTCGAAGGCACAGATACGCAGTATTTT.

The chain employs TRBV5-4 and TRBJ1-1, with D unresolved. The CDR3 sequence is 14 residues long. V lost 0 bases, J lost 3 bases, and 9 bases lay in between. Per germline, CDR1 SGHNT and CDR2 YYREEE (reference sequence). CDR3 region: CASSLVGVDTEAFF. CDR3 bases: TGTGCCAGCAGCTTGGTTGGGGTAGACACTGAAGCTTTCTTT.

V gene TRBV7-9 combines with J gene TRBJ2-1; D gene ambiguous. Looked up from germline, CDR1 is SEHNR and CDR2 is FQNEAQ (reference sequence). V lost 5 bases to trimming and J lost 7 bases, with 15 bases between them. The CDR3 is 14 amino acids. This chain's CDR3 is CASSRVLGENEQFF. CDR3 DNA sequence: TGTGCCAGCAGCAGGGTTTTGGGCGAGAATGAGCAGTTCTTC.

The chain has TRBV7-9 and TRBJ2-3; D might be TRBD2 (6 bases). Trimming shortened V by 5 bases and J by 1 base, and 13 bases separated the two germline ends. The CDR3 runs 15 residues. Per the germline V gene, CDR1 is SEHNR and CDR2 is FQNEAQ (reference sequence). The CDR3 here is CASSLPGEGTDTQYF. Written as DNA, the CDR3 is TGTGCCAGCAGCCTCCCGGGGGAGGGCACAGATACGCAGTATTTT.

In this sample, this clone turned up a few times. The chain uses TRBV30 and TRBJ1-6; D gene ambiguous. The CDR3 contains 13 residues. In germline, CDR1 is GTSNPN, CDR2 SVGIG (reference sequence). V was cut by 3 bases and J by 10 bases, with 13 bases left in between. Here the CDR3 reads CAWREGLGSPLHF. Here the CDR3 DNA reads TGTGCCTGGAGGGAGGGTTTAGGATCACCCCTCCACTTT.

V and J are TRBV25-1 and TRBJ1-2, with a tentative D call TRBD1 (5 bases). The CDR3 consists of 12 residues. V lost 6 bases, J lost 7 bases, and 12 bases lay in between. In germline, CDR1 is MGHDK, CDR2 SYGVNS. The CDR3 protein is CASRAGWVGYTF. The CDR3 DNA is TGTGCCAGCAGGGCAGGGTGGGTTGGCTACACCTTC.

V is TRBV7-3 and J is TRBJ2-3, with a tentative D call TRBD1 (5 bases). V was pared by 5 bases and J by 7 bases, with 7 bases between. The CDR3 spans 11 residues. Germline CDR1 and CDR2: SGHTA and FQGTGA. CDR3 sequence (DNA): TGTGCCAGCAGCAGGGGTAATACGCAGTATTTT. Protein: CASSRGNTQYF.

The genes are TRBV12-3 or TRBV12-4 and TRBJ1-2; D is perhaps TRBD1 (5 bases). V lost 5 bases and J 8 bases, leaving 9 bases between the germline ends. The CDR3 consists of 11 residues. The CDR3 DNA follows: TGTGCCAGCAGTCCAGGGTTAGGCTACACCTTC. It is translated as CASSPGLGYTF.

This chain uses TRBV28 with TRBJ2-2, with D uncertain. The CDR3 spans 14 residues. The germline V gene has CDR1 MDHEN and CDR2 SYDVKM. Trimming cost V 6 bases and J 6 bases, with 14 bases left between them. CDR3 sequence reads: CASSPRQTSGELFF. CDR3 coding DNA: TGTGCCAGCAGCCCCCGCCAGACCTCCGGGGAGCTGTTTTTT.

J is TRBJ2-1 and V is TRBV29-1, with 10 bases lining up with TRBD1. Germline CDR1 reads SQVTM; CDR2 reads ANQGSEA. The ends lost 2 bases at V and 1 base at J; junction bases unmatched: 2. This CDR3 has 15 amino acids. The CDR3 is CSVERGQGSYNEQFF. CDR3 in DNA: TGCAGCGTTGAAAGGGGACAGGGGTCCTACAATGAGCAGTTCTTC.

The chain employs TRBV19 and TRBJ1-4; D remains ambiguous. This CDR3 is 15 amino acids long. The germline CDR1 and CDR2 sequences are LNHDA and SQIVND (reference sequence). The germline V and J ends were trimmed by 5 bases and 2 bases, with 12 bases remaining between them. CDR3 nucleotide sequence: TGTGCCAGTAGTCCGACGGAGGCGACTAATGAAAAACTGTTTTTT. Encoded protein: CASSPTEATNEKLFF. The full variable domain, its missing parts supplied by reference TRBV19 and TRBJ1-4, is DGGITQSPKYLFRKEGQNVTLSCEQNLNHDAMYWYRQDPGQGLRLIYYSQIVNDFQKGDIAEGYSVSREKKESFPLTVTSAQKNPTAFYLCASSPTEATNEKLFFGSGTQLSVL.

This chain links TRBV10-3 with TRBJ2-1, with unresolved D. Germline CDR1 reads ENHRY; CDR2 reads SYGVKD. V gave up 7 bases and J gave up 0 bases, with 13 bases separating them. This CDR3 region has 15 residues. This CDR3 is CAITDHISSYNEQFF. CDR3 sequence (DNA): TGTGCCATCACCGACCATATTAGCTCCTACAATGAGCAGTTCTTC.

The chain carries TRBV11-3 and TRBJ2-5; the match to TRBD1 covers 10 bases. The trim removed 5 bases at V and 5 bases at J, leaving 11 bases unmatched. Germline V lookup: CDR1 SGHNT, CDR2 YENEEA. This CDR3 contains 16 residues. The CDR3 here is CASSLRDRGVEETQYF. The CDR3 DNA sequence: TGTGCCAGCAGCCTCCGGGACAGGGGAGTAGAGGAGACCCAGTACTTC.

The chain carries TRBV5-6 and TRBJ2-6, with D hard to call. The CDR3 length is 15 residues. V gave up 2 bases and J gave up 1 base, with 7 bases separating them. Germline V CDR1 and CDR2: SGHDT, YYEEEE. CDR3 loop: CASSFPVSGANVLTF. The CDR3 DNA sequence: TGTGCCAGCAGCTTCCCAGTTTCTGGGGCCAACGTCCTGACTTTC.

V is TRBV19 and J is TRBJ1-6, with unresolved D. CDR1 and CDR2 (germline): LNHDA, SQIVND (reference sequence). V lost 4 bases and J 0 bases, leaving 10 bases between the germline ends. The CDR3 runs to 16 residues. The CDR3 sequence: CASSKRPSSYNSPLHF. Written as DNA, the CDR3 is TGTGCCAGTAGTAAAAGGCCAAGCTCCTATAATTCACCCCTCCACTTT.

The gene calls are TRBV7-9 and TRBJ2-1, with 8 bases fitting TRBD2. V shed 4 bases, J shed 15 bases, and the junction held 8 bases outside the gene matches. Germline V gene data show CDR1 as SEHNR and CDR2 as FQNEAQ (reference sequence). The CDR3 sequence is 12 residues long. For the CDR3, the DNA is TGTGCCAGCAGCTCGGGACTAGAGAGGTGGTTCTTC. It codes for CASSSGLERWFF.

This clone was seen once. The chain carries TRBV25-1 and TRBJ1-2; 9 bases align to TRBD1. Trimming took 3 bases from V and 6 from J; bases not matched to a gene: 8. Germline-derived CDR1 and CDR2 are MGHDK and SYGVNS. The CDR3 has 15 amino acids. The CDR3 sequence is CASSDPYRGQDGYTF. DNA of the CDR3: TGTGCCAGCAGTGACCCCTACAGGGGGCAAGATGGCTACACCTTC.

For this clone: Since the CDR3 does not end with the conserved phenylalanine or tryptophan, this likely comes from a read error. Because the CDR3's place on the DNA is in doubt, the DNA is left out and the CDR3 is given as listed by TCRdb. The chain is built from TRBV27 and TRBJ1-2; TRBD1, the table's D call, lacks a check against the DNA. The CDR3 is made up of 8 amino acids, end residues included. From germline, CDR1 is MNHEY and CDR2 SMNVEV (reference sequence). CDR3 loop: CASSRGQD.

This rearrangement joins TRBV5-4 to TRBJ2-1, with D maybe TRBD2 (7 bases). The V end was cut by 4 bases, the J end by 0 bases, with 17 bases between. The CDR3 is made up of 17 amino acids. Looked up from germline, CDR1 is SGHNT and CDR2 is YYREEE (reference sequence). The CDR3 loop reads CASSPPGGGASYNEQFF. The CDR3 DNA follows: TGTGCCAGCAGCCCCCCGGGTGGGGGGGCCTCCTACAATGAGCAGTTCTTC.

This rearrangement joins TRBV27 to TRBJ2-3; TRBD1 matches 9 bases. The CDR3 runs 15 residues. The ends lost 8 bases at V and 4 bases at J; junction bases unmatched: 10. CDR1 and CDR2 (germline): MNHEY, SMNVEV (reference sequence). The CDR3 nucleotides are TGTGCCAGCGGATCCGGGACAGGGAACGCAGATACGCAGTATTTT. This codes for CASGSGTGNADTQYF.

This chain connects TRBV14 to TRBJ2-1, with a possible D match to TRBD2 (7 bases). The CDR3 sequence is 14 residues long. V lost 4 bases to trimming and J lost 4 bases, with 11 bases between them. From germline, CDR1 is SGHDN and CDR2 FVKESK. CDR3 protein: CASSRRGAYNEQFF. The CDR3 coding sequence is TGTGCCAGCAGCCGACGGGGGGCGTACAATGAGCAGTTCTTC. Variable domain in full (rest from reference TRBV14 and TRBJ2-1): EAGVTQFPSHSVIEKGQTVTLRCDPISGHDNLYWYRRVMGKEIKFLLHFVKESKQDESGMPNNRFLAERTGGTYSTLKVQPAELEDSGVYFCASSRRGAYNEQFFGPGTRLTVL.

The chain uses TRBV9 and TRBJ2-1; 13 bases align to TRBD2. V lost 3 bases to trimming and J lost 10 bases; unmatched junction nucleotides: 7. CDR3 length: 15 amino acids. Germline V lookup: CDR1 SGDLS, CDR2 YYNGEE. The CDR3, as DNA: TGTGCCAGCAGCGGACCGGGACTAGCGGGGCGGGAGCAGTTCTTC. It specifies CASSGPGLAGREQFF.

The rearrangement uses TRBV30 and TRBJ1-4, with TRBD1 as a possible D gene (6 bases). Trimming took 2 bases from V and 2 from J, leaving 12 bases between them. Germline V lookup: CDR1 GTSNPN, CDR2 SVGIG (reference sequence). The CDR3 length is 15 residues. CDR3 residues: CAWSLHRVTNEKLFF. The CDR3 DNA sequence: TGTGCCTGGAGTCTTCACAGGGTTACTAATGAAAAACTGTTTTTT.

The chain combines TRBV2 with TRBJ2-5; possibly TRBD2 for D (6 bases). This CDR3 has 14 residues. Germline-derived CDR1 and CDR2 are SNHLY and FYNNEI. V lost 6 bases and J lost 6, with 17 bases in between. CDR3 bases: TGTGCCAGCAGGGTCGGACTGGGGAGGCAGACCCAGTACTTC. Translation gives CASRVGLGRQTQYF.

V is TRBV29-1 and J is TRBJ2-7; D gene uncertain. The CDR3 is made up of 11 amino acids. CDR1 and CDR2 (germline): SQVTM, ANQGSEA. Trimming shortened V by 5 bases and J by 2 bases, and 7 bases separated the two germline ends. The CDR3 DNA follows: TGCAGCGTTCAGGCAACCTACGAGCAGTACTTC. The encoded protein is CSVQATYEQYF.